These 2 T cell receptor beta chains originate from one sample sequenced in a study of fetal regulatory T cell absence and autoimmunity. Only in-frame clones appear in the TCRdb table, and some are missing; sequencing was by immunoSEQ multiplex PCR. The sample includes approximately 49,000 clones, roughly 83% of them seen just once. The sequenced sample was cord blood. Source of these receptors: a newborn boy with IPEX syndrome.

Points on this clone: The same CDR3 also results from other DNA sequences found in this sample. The chain combines TRBV30 with TRBJ2-7, with TRBD2 matching 12 bases. J gave up 3 bases and V 3 bases, and 0 bases lay outside the gene matches. This CDR3 has 13 amino acids. Germline values: CDR1 GTSNPN, CDR2 SVGIG (reference sequence). CDR3 residues: CAWRTSGSYEQYF. The CDR3 DNA is TGTGCCTGGAGGACTAGCGGGAGCTACGAGCAGTACTTC. The full variable domain, its missing parts supplied by reference TRBV30 and TRBJ2-7, is SQTIHQWPATLVQPVGSPLSLECTVEGTSNPNLYWYRQAAGRGLQLLFYSVGIGQISSEVPQNLSASRPQDRQFILSSKKLLLSDSGFYLCAWRTSGSYEQYFGPGTRLTVT.

V and J are TRBV7-9 and TRBJ2-3, with 8 bases that match TRBD1. This CDR3 is 14 amino acids long. Germline V gene sequence: CDR1 SEHNR, CDR2 FQNEAQ (reference sequence). Trimming cost V 5 bases and J 2 bases; bases outside gene matches: 3. This CDR3 reads CASSPGQDTDTQYF. The CDR3 coding sequence is TGTGCCAGCAGCCCGGGACAGGACACAGATACGCAGTATTTT.